This TCR beta chain was identified during a study of blood T cells in healthy people across ages. Combining a sample-barcoded 5' primer with a J-beta primer mix, a second PCR ran for about 7 to 11 cycles. TCRdb analysed the 5' RACE reads with MiXCR anew, one entry per CDR3 protein. In the table there are hundreds of thousands of distinct CDR3 sequences, about 52% of which are singletons. This TCR was sampled from a woman between 55 and 75 years old in good health. Sample: blood.

CDR3 protein: CASSPPGLAGGGTDTQYF. In DNA, the CDR3 is TGTGCCAGCAGCCCCCCGGGACTAGCGGGAGGGGGCACAGATACGCAGTATTTT. This chain connects TRBV12-3 or TRBV12-4 to TRBJ2-3; 16 bases align to TRBD2. The CDR3 covers 18 residues. With 6 bases clipped from V and 1 base from J, the junction kept 7 bases outside the gene matches.